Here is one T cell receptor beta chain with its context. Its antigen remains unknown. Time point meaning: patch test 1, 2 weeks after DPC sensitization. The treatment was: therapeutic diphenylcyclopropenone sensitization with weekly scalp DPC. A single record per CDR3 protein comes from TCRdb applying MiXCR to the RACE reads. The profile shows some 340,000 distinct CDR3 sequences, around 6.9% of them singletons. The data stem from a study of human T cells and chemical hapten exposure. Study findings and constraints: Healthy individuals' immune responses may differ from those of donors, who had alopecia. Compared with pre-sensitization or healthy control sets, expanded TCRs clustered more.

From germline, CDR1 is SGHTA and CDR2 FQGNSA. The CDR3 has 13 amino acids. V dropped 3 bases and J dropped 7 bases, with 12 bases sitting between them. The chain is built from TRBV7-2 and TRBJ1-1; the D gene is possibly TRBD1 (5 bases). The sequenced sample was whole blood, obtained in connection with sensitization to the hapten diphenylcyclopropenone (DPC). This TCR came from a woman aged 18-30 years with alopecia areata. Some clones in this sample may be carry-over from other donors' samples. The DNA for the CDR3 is TGTGCCAGCAGCTTCAAGGGACCGGGTGAAGCTTTCTTT. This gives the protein CASSFKGPGEAFF. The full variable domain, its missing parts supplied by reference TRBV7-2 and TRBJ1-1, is GAGVSQSPSNKVTEKGKDVELRCDPISGHTALYWYRQSLGQGLEFLIYFQGNSAPDKSGLPSDRFSAERTGGSVSTLTIQRTQQEDSAVYLCASSFKGPGEAFFGQGTRLTVV.